These T cell receptor beta chains were read from a single sample in a study of radiation and T cells in renal cell carcinoma. Libraries were prepared by immunoSEQ multiplex PCR; TCRdb keeps only in-frame clonotypes and omits some of them. This sample has some 26,000 clones, with about 85% found just once. Source: blood, taken from a patient whose treatment included radiotherapy and nephrectomy. Every receptor here comes from a man in his 60s with renal cell carcinoma. CDR3s include the opening cysteine and the closing phenylalanine or tryptophan. The D gene is left open where the match is weak. Clone size, where shown, is once, few, many, or a class for clones that have expanded.

J gene	clone size	V gene	D gene	CDR3 length	CDR3 protein	CDR3 DNA
TRBJ2-3	once	TRBV11-2	.	14	CASSARQGTDTQYF	TGTGCCAGCAGCGCCCGACAGGGCACAGATACGCAGTATTTT
TRBJ2-4	.	TRBV4-2	.	14	CASSQVGAKNIQYF	TGTGCCAGCAGCCAAGTGGGAGCCAAAAACATTCAGTACTTC
TRBJ1-5	.	TRBV5-1	.	15	CASSSGGSGNQPQHF	TGCGCCAGCAGCTCTGGAGGGTCAGGAAACCAGCCCCAGCATTTT
TRBJ1-3	.	TRBV30	.	14	CAWSVSGHGNTIYF	TGTGCCTGGAGTGTATCGGGGCACGGAAACACCATATATTTT
TRBJ1-1	many	TRBV10-3	.	15	CASQEPPALNTEAFF	TGTGCCAGCCAAGAGCCCCCGGCCTTGAACACTGAAGCTTTCTTT
TRBJ2-7	.	TRBV14	.	15	CASSSLLGRRHEQYF	TGTGCCAGCAGCTCTTTGTTAGGACGGCGTCACGAGCAGTACTTC
TRBJ1-2	once	TRBV7-6	.	15	CASSPQSDGALGYTF	TGTGCCAGCAGCCCCCAATCTGATGGCGCGTTGGGCTACACCTTC
TRBJ2-1	.	TRBV15	.	14	CATSIGLLGNEQFF	TGTGCCACCAGCATAGGACTCCTTGGCAATGAGCAGTTCTTC
TRBJ1-5	.	TRBV27	TRBD1	14	CASSWTGGNQPQHF	TGTGCCAGCAGTTGGACAGGGGGCAATCAGCCCCAGCATTTT
TRBJ1-2	.	TRBV2	.	13	CASSEDTYYGYTF	TGTGCCAGCAGTGAGGACACCTACTATGGCTACACCTTC
TRBJ2-3	.	TRBV7-2	.	11	CASSLGHTQYF	TGTGCCAGCAGCTTGGGCCATACGCAGTATTTT
TRBJ2-1	.	TRBV7-2	.	16	CASSLAAGITYNEQFF	TGTGCCAGCAGCTTAGCGGCGGGAATCACCTACAATGAGCAGTTCTTC
TRBJ2-5	.	TRBV2	.	11	CASSEKETQYF	TGTGCCAGCAGTGAAAAAGAGACCCAGTACTTC
TRBJ1-1	.	TRBV9	.	14	CASSAAQGNTEAFF	TGTGCCAGCAGCGCCGCACAGGGGAACACTGAAGCTTTCTTT
TRBJ1-2	.	TRBV7-2	.	15	CASSPRAVANYGYTF	TGTGCCAGCAGCCCTCGGGCGGTAGCTAACTATGGCTACACCTTC
TRBJ2-6	.	TRBV5-6	.	15	CASRKQVYGANVLTF	TGTGCCAGCAGGAAACAGGTTTATGGGGCCAACGTCCTGACTTTC
TRBJ1-2	.	TRBV7-2	TRBD1	14	CASTVDRGGRGYTF	TGTGCCAGCACCGTCGACAGGGGAGGGCGCGGCTACACCTTC
TRBJ2-1	.	TRBV18	.	13	CASSPPGVNEQFF	TGTGCCAGCTCACCACCAGGGGTCAATGAGCAGTTCTTC
TRBJ1-4	.	TRBV29-1	.	11	CSVDVEEKLFF	TGCAGCGTTGATGTTGAGGAAAAACTGTTTTTT
TRBJ2-5	.	TRBV5-6	.	12	CASHRAQETQYF	TGTGCCAGCCACCGGGCCCAAGAGACCCAGTACTTC
TRBJ2-6	once	TRBV7-2	.	19	CASRLYTGTEVSGANVLTF	TGTGCCAGCAGATTGTATACCGGGACGGAAGTCTCTGGGGCCAACGTCCTGACTTTC
TRBJ2-1	.	TRBV4-1	.	17	CASSQVWGARTYNEQFF	TGCGCCAGCAGCCAAGTTTGGGGGGCGAGAACTTACAATGAGCAGTTCTTC
TRBJ1-2	.	TRBV18	.	15	CASSPPGQANYGYTF	TGTGCCAGCTCACCACCGGGACAAGCTAACTATGGCTACACCTTC
TRBJ1-2	.	TRBV6-5	.	11	CASSSLGGYTF	TGTGCCAGCAGTTCATTGGGGGGCTACACCTTC